One sample yielded the 9 T cell receptor beta chains listed below, sequenced in a study of control samples from healthy donors and cancer patients. This table comes from immunoSEQ multiplex PCR, and its TCRdb copy is limited to in-frame clones, with some not included. The repertoire includes 75,000 to 95,000 clones, 90% of them detected once, and over 3% sits in the top ten. The sequenced material came from blood. The source of these receptors is a woman between 18 and 29 years old in good health.

V is TRBV10-3 and J is TRBJ1-1; tentative D call: TRBD1 (5 bases). V was pared by 8 bases and J by 0 bases, with 10 bases between. The CDR3 loop spans 13 amino acids. In germline, CDR1 is ENHRY, CDR2 SYGVKD. CDR3 region: CAIGEDMNTEAFF. In DNA form, the CDR3 reads TGTGCCATCGGCGAGGACATGAACACTGAAGCTTTCTTT.

CDR3 amino acids: CASSELNMGGPNEKLFF. CDR3 sequence (DNA): TGTGCCAGCAGTGAACTTAATATGGGGGGGCCTAATGAAAAACTGTTTTTT. This chain joins TRBV6-1 and TRBJ1-4, with D perhaps TRBD1 (6 bases). Germline CDR1 MNHNS, CDR2 SASEGT. V was shortened by 2 bases and J by 3 bases, with 16 bases between the two germline ends. This CDR3 region has 17 residues.

The chain couples TRBV3-1 (or the pseudogene TRBV3-2) to TRBJ1-4; the match to TRBD1 covers 7 bases. In germline, CDR1 is LGHDT, CDR2 YNNKEL (reference sequence). This CDR3 has 17 residues. The junction had 6 bases not matched to a gene; V was cut back by 2 bases and J by 0 bases. CDR3: CASSQKQGTTTNEKLFF. CDR3 bases: TGTGCCAGCAGCCAAAAACAGGGGACCACAACTAATGAAAAACTGTTTTTT.

The chain couples TRBV9 to TRBJ1-6; 7 positions agree with TRBD1. There are 15 residues in the CDR3. Losses at the gene ends were 4 bases for V and 5 bases for J; bases not matched to a gene: 6. Germline values: CDR1 SGDLS, CDR2 YYNGEE. CDR3 DNA: TGTGCCAGCAGCACTACAGGGGCTGATAATTCACCCCTCCACTTT. Its translation is CASSTTGADNSPLHF. The variable domain in full, with the rest retrieved from reference TRBV9 and TRBJ1-6, is DSGVTQTPKHLITATGQRVTLRCSPRSGDLSVYWYQQSLDQGLQFLIQYYNGEERAKGNILERFSAQQFPDLHSELNLSSLELGDSALYFCASSTTGADNSPLHFGNGTRLTVT.

The chain carries TRBV4-2 and TRBJ1-1; TRBD1 matches at 10 bases. The V gene's germline CDR1 is LGHNA and CDR2 YNFKEQ. This CDR3 is built from 14 residues. The junction had 4 bases not matched to a gene; V was cut back by 4 bases and J by 5 bases. CDR3 bases: TGTGCCAGCAGCCGGACAGGGGGAGGGACTGAAGCTTTCTTT. It encodes CASSRTGGGTEAFF.

A single count supports this clone. The chain has TRBV25-1 and TRBJ1-2, with D tentatively TRBD1 (5 bases). This CDR3 has 14 residues. With 4 bases removed from V and 4 bases from J, the gap between germline ends came to 13 bases. Germline-derived CDR1 and CDR2 are MGHDK and SYGVNS. The chain's CDR3 is CASSADVGTYGYTF. The CDR3 bases are TGTGCCAGCAGTGCGGATGTGGGGACCTATGGCTACACCTTC.

This clone was detected only a few times. The DNA of the CDR3 is TGTGCCAGCAGCTTAAATGGACTAAAAGTTGGAGATACGCAGTATTTT. This translates into CASSLNGLKVGDTQYF. The V gene is TRBV7-3, the J gene TRBJ2-3, with D perhaps matching TRBD2 (6 bases). Germline V CDR1 and CDR2: SGHTA, FQGTGA. CDR3 length: 16 residues. Trimming removed 1 base at V and 5 bases at J, with 16 bases between. The variable domain in full, completed from reference TRBV7-3 and TRBJ2-3, reads GAGVSQTPSNKVTEKGKYVELRCDPISGHTALYWYRQSLGQGPEFLIYFQGTGAADDSGLPNDRFFAVRPEGSVSTLKIQRTERGDSAVYLCASSLNGLKVGDTQYFGPGTRLTVL.

The rearrangement uses TRBV29-1 and TRBJ2-3, with D perhaps TRBD2 (6 bases). Trimming stripped 5 bases from V and 0 bases from J, with 15 bases between. The CDR3 totals 15 residues. In germline, CDR1 is SQVTM, CDR2 ANQGSEA. CDR3 sequence reads: CSVSPSGRSTDTQYF. The CDR3 nucleotides read TGCAGCGTTTCCCCCTCGGGGAGGAGCACAGATACGCAGTATTTT.

J is TRBJ1-1 and V is TRBV5-6; 11 bases line up with TRBD1. The CDR3 sequence is 16 residues long. V dropped 4 bases and J dropped 0; count of bases not matched to a gene: 5. Germline CDR1 and CDR2: SGHDT and YYEEEE. In DNA form, the CDR3 reads TGTGCCAGCAGCATCGGGACAGGGGGGATGAACACTGAAGCTTTCTTT. Protein: CASSIGTGGMNTEAFF.